A single sample gave rise to the 27 T cell receptor beta chains below, sequenced in a study of early T cells in non-severe SARS-CoV-2 infection. In TCRdb, the 5' RACE reads were re-called with MiXCR into one record per CDR3 protein. This table holds 40,000 to 45,000 distinct CDR3 sequences, over 9% found once. The source material was whole blood. These receptors came from an adult who was a healthcare worker with PCR-confirmed SARS-CoV-2 infection or an uninfected control (not recorded which).

This chain connects TRBV5-1 to TRBJ1-3, with TRBD1 as a possible D gene (6 bases). V gave up 4 bases and J gave up 2 bases, with 10 bases separating them. Germline CDR1 is SGHRS and CDR2 is YFSETQ. The CDR3 has 14 residues. The CDR3 nucleotides read TGCGCCAGCAGCGATTGGACAGCTGGAAACACCATATATTTT. Its translation is CASSDWTAGNTIYF.

The sample holds many counts of this clonotype. The chain uses TRBV18 and TRBJ2-7, with a tentative D call TRBD2 (5 bases). With 0 bases removed from V and 0 bases from J, the gap between germline ends came to 6 bases. CDR1 and CDR2 from the germline V gene are KGHSH and LQKENI. This CDR3 has 14 amino acids. For the CDR3, the DNA is TGTGCCAGCTCACCACCGGGAGCCTCCTACGAGCAGTACTTC. Its translation is CASSPPGASYEQYF.

As for this clonotype: This clone may be a read error of a much larger clone one base away. This chain joins TRBV10-2 and TRBJ1-1; weak D call: TRBD1 (6 bases). CDR1 and CDR2 (germline): WSHSY, SAAADI. The CDR3 covers 14 residues. DNA for the CDR3: TGCACCAGCAGTGTCACAGGGTTCTACACTGAAGCTTTCTTT. Translation: CTSSVTGFYTEAFF.

This clonotype turned up a few times. The rearrangement links TRBV3-1 to TRBJ2-7; D could derive from TRBD1 or TRBD2 (5 bases each). With 2 bases removed from V and 4 bases from J, the gap between germline ends came to 15 bases. CDR3 size: 15 residues. Germline V CDR1 and CDR2: LGHDT, YNNKEL (reference sequence). The CDR3 DNA follows: TGTGCCAGCAGCCAACAGGGAGCTTTCCAATACGAGCAGTACTTC. Its protein product is CASSQQGAFQYEQYF.

V usage is TRBV28 and J usage is TRBJ2-1; no clear D gene. In germline, CDR1 is MDHEN, CDR2 SYDVKM. The V and J ends lost 0 bases and 5 bases respectively, with 8 bases between them. The CDR3 runs to 14 residues. The CDR3 sequence: CASSLWRSDNEQFF. The DNA of the CDR3 is TGTGCCAGCAGTTTATGGCGGAGCGACAATGAGCAGTTCTTC.

This clonotype occurred many times. The chain joins TRBV7-6 to TRBJ2-2, with 8 bases lining up with TRBD1. Germline V gives CDR1 SGHVS, CDR2 FNYEAQ. V was clipped by 5 bases and J by 3 bases; unmatched bases: 8. This CDR3 region has 16 residues. CDR3: CASSTDRGWDTGELFF. For the CDR3, the DNA is TGTGCCAGCAGCACAGACAGGGGTTGGGACACCGGGGAGCTGTTTTTT.

The J gene is TRBJ2-1, the V gene TRBV20-1, with 7 bases lining up with TRBD2. CDR3 size: 16 residues. Trimming removed 0 bases from V and 7 bases from J; junction bases left unmatched: 12. Germline CDR1 is DFQATT and CDR2 is SNEGSKA (reference sequence). The chain's CDR3 is CSARDFVIGEGNEQFF. The CDR3 coding sequence is TGCAGTGCTAGAGATTTTGTGATAGGGGAGGGTAATGAGCAGTTCTTC.

This chain connects TRBV5-6 to TRBJ1-6; D unresolved. The CDR3 runs 14 residues. V was trimmed by 0 bases and J by 3 bases, leaving 4 bases between them. The germline V gene has CDR1 SGHDT and CDR2 YYEEEE. The CDR3 protein is CASSLGSYNSPLHF. The DNA of the CDR3 is TGTGCCAGCAGCTTGGGCAGCTATAATTCACCCCTCCACTTT.

At least ten counts were recorded for this clonotype. The V gene is TRBV20-1, the J gene TRBJ1-1, with TRBD1 matching over 7 bases. Germline values: CDR1 DFQATT, CDR2 SNEGSKA (reference sequence). Germline trimming cut 2 bases from V and 1 base from J; bases unmatched to any gene: 7. The CDR3 extends over 15 amino acids. The CDR3: CSARQGGLKNTEAFF. The CDR3 nucleotides are TGCAGTGCTAGACAGGGGGGCCTGAAGAACACTGAAGCTTTCTTT.

This clonotype appeared a few times. The V call is TRBV7-9, the J call TRBJ2-7, with D hard to call. The ends were cut back, 4 bases at V and 5 bases at J, with 6 bases in the middle. CDR1 and CDR2 from the germline V gene are SEHNR and FQNEAQ (reference sequence). The CDR3 loop spans 11 amino acids. DNA for the CDR3: TGTGCCAGCAGCTGGGTTAACGAGCAGTACTTC. Its translation: CASSWVNEQYF.

This chain connects TRBV5-5 to TRBJ1-4; D unresolved. Germline-derived CDR1 and CDR2 are SGHKS and YYEKEE (reference sequence). The CDR3 length is 14 residues. Trimming took 0 bases from V and 5 from J, leaving 8 bases between them. The CDR3: CASSLAGPNEKLFF. The CDR3 DNA reads TGTGCCAGCAGCTTGGCTGGGCCAAATGAAAAACTGTTTTTT.

This clonotype was detected many times. J is TRBJ1-5 and V is TRBV9, with D perhaps TRBD1 (5 bases). From germline, CDR1 is SGDLS and CDR2 YYNGEE. V was trimmed by 4 bases and J by 8 bases, leaving 19 bases between them. This CDR3 comprises 15 residues. The CDR3 DNA sequence: TGTGCCAGCAGCCCCCTTGGTCGGGGCTTGGAGCCCCAGCATTTT. It is translated as CASSPLGRGLEPQHF.

In its sample, this clonotype was seen a few times. The rearrangement uses TRBV29-1 and TRBJ2-7; a weak D match, TRBD2 (6 bases). V was clipped by 7 bases and J by 0 bases, with 13 bases between them. This CDR3 is 13 amino acids long. Per germline, CDR1 SQVTM and CDR2 ANQGSEA. CDR3 nucleotide sequence: TGCAGCGGACGAAACGGGGGCTCCTACGAGCAGTACTTC. As protein: CSGRNGGSYEQYF.

This clonotype was recorded a few times. V and J are TRBV9 and TRBJ1-1; D may be TRBD1 (6 bases). Trimming stripped 3 bases from V and 1 base from J, with 7 bases between. The CDR3 consists of 13 residues. The germline gives CDR1 SGDLS, CDR2 YYNGEE. This chain's CDR3 is CASSGTENTEAFF. Written as DNA, the CDR3 is TGTGCCAGCAGCGGGACAGAGAACACTGAAGCTTTCTTT.

The rearrangement joins TRBV11-2 to TRBJ1-1; D is ambiguous. Germline V lookup: CDR1 SGHAT, CDR2 FQNNGV. This CDR3 has 13 residues. V lost 0 bases, J lost 4 bases, and 6 bases lay in between. CDR3 loop: CASSLDAPTEAFF. The CDR3 nucleotides read TGTGCCAGCAGCTTAGATGCCCCCACTGAAGCTTTCTTT.

This chain links TRBV20-1 with TRBJ2-5, with 7 bases identical to TRBD1. Losses at the gene ends were 6 bases for V and 7 bases for J; bases not matched to a gene: 14. The CDR3 is made up of 14 amino acids. Germline CDR1 and CDR2: DFQATT and SNEGSKA (reference sequence). CDR3 sequence (DNA): TGCAGTGCCTACGCAGGGGGAACAAGGGTGACCCAGTACTTC. Amino acids: CSAYAGGTRVTQYF.

This clonotype has at least ten counts. The chain employs TRBV9 and TRBJ1-1; D uncertain. This CDR3 comprises 11 residues. From germline, CDR1 is SGDLS and CDR2 YYNGEE. Trimming took 0 bases from V and 7 from J, leaving 4 bases between them. Written as DNA, the CDR3 is TGTGCCAGCAGCGTAGCTGGTGAAGCTTTCTTT. This codes for CASSVAGEAFF.

The sample holds a few counts of this clonotype. This chain links TRBV18 with TRBJ2-1; 9 nucleotides line up with TRBD2. J lost 8 bases, V lost 1 base, and 6 bases had no gene match. The CDR3 is made up of 15 amino acids. CDR1 and CDR2 (germline): KGHSH, LQKENI. The CDR3 sequence is CASSPLVAGVYEQFF. DNA for the CDR3: TGTGCCAGCTCACCACTGGTAGCGGGAGTCTATGAGCAGTTCTTC.

In this sample, this clonotype turned up a few times. The chain links TRBV7-2 to TRBJ2-1, with 14 bases identical to TRBD2. This CDR3 spans 20 amino acids. Germline-derived CDR1 and CDR2 are SGHTA and FQGNSA. With V trimmed by 4 bases and J by 4 bases, 15 bases remained unmatched. CDR3 loop: CASSSPSGTSGSTGYNEQFF. The DNA for the CDR3 is TGTGCCAGCAGCTCTCCGTCCGGGACTAGCGGGAGTACGGGATACAATGAGCAGTTCTTC. The complete variable domain, with remaining parts taken from reference TRBV7-2 and TRBJ2-1, reads GAGVSQSPSNKVTEKGKDVELRCDPISGHTALYWYRQSLGQGLEFLIYFQGNSAPDKSGLPSDRFSAERTGGSVSTLTIQRTQQEDSAVYLCASSSPSGTSGSTGYNEQFFGPGTRLTVL.

This clonotype was seen many times. This chain joins TRBV6-2 or TRBV6-3 and TRBJ2-4; possible D gene TRBD1, 6 bases. Germline V gene sequence: CDR1 MNHEY, CDR2 SVGEGT. The CDR3 loop spans 15 amino acids. The V end lost 2 bases, the J end lost 0 bases, and 8 bases lay between the germline ends. CDR3 amino acids: CASSYGGLAKNIQYF. CDR3 bases: TGTGCCAGCAGTTACGGGGGCCTAGCCAAAAACATTCAGTACTTC.

On this clonotype itself: Just one base apart from a much larger clone, this may be a read error. The chain links TRBV7-3 to TRBJ2-2, with 8 bases identical to TRBD2. There are 16 residues in the CDR3. Germline V lookup: CDR1 SGHTA, CDR2 FQGTGA. The CDR3 nucleotides are TGTGCCAGCAGCCCACTACCGGCGGGAGGCACCGGGGAGCCGTTTTTT. This sequence encodes CASSPLPAGGTGEPFF.

This clonotype was seen repeatedly, ten times or more. The V and J genes are TRBV29-1 and TRBJ2-1; D ambiguous. The CDR3 extends over 11 amino acids. V was pared by 1 base and J by 5 bases, with 3 bases between. From germline, CDR1 is SQVTM and CDR2 ANQGSEA. CDR3 coding DNA: TGCAGCGTTGAAGGGCACAATGAGCAGTTCTTC. Protein sequence: CSVEGHNEQFF.

This rearrangement joins TRBV20-1 to TRBJ2-1; TRBD2 is a possible D gene (5 bases). Germline V CDR1 and CDR2: DFQATT, SNEGSKA (reference sequence). There are 12 residues in the CDR3. Trimming removed 4 bases at V and 6 bases at J, with 10 bases between. The CDR3 protein is CSAKRDINEQFF. CDR3 DNA: TGCAGTGCTAAGAGGGATATCAATGAGCAGTTCTTC.

To note about this clonotype: Since the CDR3 does not end with the conserved phenylalanine or tryptophan, this likely comes from a read error. The chain carries TRBV2 and TRBJ2-7; 8 nucleotides align to TRBD1. Germline assignment: CDR1 SNHLY and CDR2 FYNNEI. The junction had 4 bases not matched to a gene; V was cut back by 5 bases and J by 4 bases. CDR3 length equals 13 residues. The CDR3 sequence is CASSPGGEYEQYS. CDR3 DNA: TGTGCCAGCAGTCCAGGGGGCGAGTACGAGCAGTACTCC.

This clonotype was counted ten times or more. This chain connects TRBV6-2 or TRBV6-3 to TRBJ2-3; no clear D. The CDR3 loop spans 14 amino acids. The V end lost 0 bases, the J end lost 2 bases, and 6 bases lay between the germline ends. Per germline, CDR1 MNHEY and CDR2 SVGEGT. The CDR3 loop reads CASSYSFSTDTQYF. The CDR3 DNA reads as TGTGCCAGCAGTTACTCGTTTTCCACAGATACGCAGTATTTT.

This clonotype occurred a few times. The chain joins TRBV7-2 to TRBJ2-1; D is unclear. The CDR3 is 12 amino acids. V was cut by 3 bases and J by 5 bases, with 5 bases left in between. Germline CDR1 is SGHTA and CDR2 is FQGNSA. The CDR3 DNA reads TGTGCCAGCAGCTTTCTAGACAATGAGCAGTTCTTC. This gives the protein CASSFLDNEQFF.

This clonotype was counted at least ten times. The rearrangement joins TRBV14 to TRBJ2-7; 12 nucleotides match TRBD2. The germline CDR1 and CDR2 sequences are SGHDN and FVKESK. Losses at the gene ends were 4 bases for V and 3 bases for J; bases not matched to a gene: 7. The CDR3 is made up of 16 amino acids. The CDR3, as DNA: TGTGCCAGCAGCCGAATTACTAGCGGGGGGCGCTACGAGCAGTACTTC. Its protein is CASSRITSGGRYEQYF.